These 32 T cell receptor beta chains were sequenced from one sample in a study of shared clonotypes between healthy human individuals. Clones were read by immunoSEQ multiplex PCR, and TCRdb kept only the in-frame ones, dropping some. The sample carries 1,500,000 or so clones, around 97% recorded once. Sequenced: naive CD4+ T cells sorted from blood. Described subset: CD45RA+ positively selected. The receptors were gathered from a man aged 25 to 40 in good health.

This chain uses TRBV28 with TRBJ2-7; no firm D call. Trimming stripped 6 bases from V and 0 bases from J, with 15 bases between. Germline assignment: CDR1 MDHEN and CDR2 SYDVKM. The CDR3 contains 15 residues. The CDR3 is CASRPTDRYSYEQYF. CDR3 bases: TGTGCCAGCAGGCCCACTGACCGTTACTCCTACGAGCAGTACTTC.

This rearrangement joins TRBV18 to TRBJ2-1; 7 bases map to TRBD2. The junction had 15 bases not matched to a gene; V was cut back by 3 bases and J by 7 bases. The germline V gene has CDR1 KGHSH and CDR2 LQKENI. This CDR3 comprises 17 residues. Written as DNA, the CDR3 is TGTGCCAGCTCACCCATTTGGGCGGGAGAAAGGACTAATGAGCAGTTCTTC. Translating it yields CASSPIWAGERTNEQFF. Filled out from reference TRBV18 and TRBJ2-1, the complete variable domain reads NAGVMQNPRHLVRRRGQEARLRCSPMKGHSHVYWYRQLPEEGLKFMVYLQKENIIDESGMPKERFSAEFPKEGPSILRIQQVVRGDSAAYFCASSPIWAGERTNEQFFGPGTRLTVL.

Comments on this clone: Relative to the germline gene, one junction end is altered; a read error may explain this. The chain has TRBV7-7 and TRBJ2-3; D tentatively fits TRBD1 or TRBD2 (5 bases each). CDR1 is SSHAT, CDR2 FNYEAQ, per germline (reference sequence). CDR3 length: 15 residues. The CDR3: CASSLRGAVTDTQYF. CDR3 nucleotides: TGTGCTAGCAGCCTTCGGGGCGCGGTAACAGATACGCAGTATTTT.

V gene TRBV4-3 combines with J gene TRBJ1-4, with 7 bases lining up with TRBD1. Germline-derived CDR1 and CDR2 are LGHNA and YSLEER. The CDR3 extends over 13 amino acids. Trimming removed 4 bases from V and 4 bases from J; junction bases left unmatched: 0. The CDR3 protein is CASSRQGNEKLFF. The CDR3 DNA follows: TGCGCCAGCAGCCGACAGGGTAATGAAAAACTGTTTTTT.

The chain recombines TRBV5-1 with TRBJ1-4; tentatively, D is TRBD1 (5 bases). CDR3 length: 12 residues. The germline CDR1 and CDR2 sequences are SGHRS and YFSETQ. V lost 3 bases, J lost 7 bases, and 7 bases lay in between. The CDR3 here is CASSWGSEKLFF. Written as DNA, the CDR3 is TGCGCCAGCAGCTGGGGCAGTGAAAAACTGTTTTTT.

The chain links TRBV7-8 to TRBJ1-2, with D perhaps matching TRBD1 (5 bases). CDR1 and CDR2 from the germline V gene are SGHVS and FQNEAQ. The CDR3 consists of 14 residues. V gave up 2 bases and J gave up 8 bases, with 15 bases separating them. This chain's CDR3 is CASSLIEGLSGYTF. The CDR3 DNA sequence: TGTGCCAGCAGCTTAATTGAGGGGCTGTCCGGCTACACCTTC.

The DNA for the CDR3 is TGTGCCAGCAGCGCCGGACAGGCAGGCTATGGCTACACCTTC. Its translation is CASSAGQAGYGYTF. The rearrangement joins TRBV5-5 to TRBJ1-2; 7 bases fit TRBD1. The length of the CDR3 is 14 residues. Germline loops: CDR1 SGHKS, CDR2 YYEKEE (reference sequence). The V and J ends lost 4 bases and 4 bases, in that order; junction bases with no gene match: 7.

The genes are TRBV7-2 and TRBJ2-5; 9 nucleotides agree with TRBD2. The ends lost 3 bases at V and 5 bases at J; junction bases unmatched: 7. The CDR3 is 15 residues long. Germline-derived CDR1 and CDR2 are SGHTA and FQGNSA. The CDR3 here is CASSFTGTSSETQYF. The CDR3 DNA is TGTGCCAGCAGCTTTACCGGGACTAGCAGCGAGACCCAGTACTTC.

This chain connects TRBV5-1 to TRBJ1-2, with a weak D call TRBD1 (6 bases). V was shortened by 7 bases and J by 6 bases, with 16 bases between the two germline ends. Germline loops: CDR1 SGHRS, CDR2 YFSETQ. This CDR3 spans 13 amino acids. The CDR3 spells CASGPGHGDGYTF. CDR3 bases: TGCGCCAGCGGTCCGGGACACGGTGATGGCTACACCTTC.

This rearrangement joins TRBV19 to TRBJ2-7; D is uncertain. Germline V gives CDR1 LNHDA, CDR2 SQIVND (reference sequence). The CDR3 contains 13 residues. V was pared by 5 bases and J by 0 bases, with 8 bases between. The CDR3 DNA is TGTGCCAGTAGTGTGGCGGCCTCCTACGAGCAGTACTTC. It encodes CASSVAASYEQYF.

The rearrangement links TRBV5-6 to TRBJ2-3, with D unresolved. The CDR3 contains 15 residues. V lost 0 bases to trimming and J lost 0 bases, with 8 bases between them. Germline CDR1 reads SGHDT; CDR2 reads YYEEEE. This CDR3 reads CASSLGGVSTDTQYF. The CDR3 DNA sequence: TGTGCCAGCAGCTTGGGTGGGGTTAGCACAGATACGCAGTATTTT. The whole variable domain, filled in from reference TRBV5-6 and TRBJ2-3, reads DAGVTQSPTHLIKTRGQQVTLRCSPKSGHDTVSWYQQALGQGPQFIFQYYEEEERQRGNFPDRFSGHQFPNYSSELNVNALLLGDSALYLCASSLGGVSTDTQYFGPGTRLTVL.

The V call is TRBV11-1, the J call TRBJ2-1, with 15 bases identical to TRBD2. The CDR3 consists of 16 residues. V dropped 5 bases and J dropped 6; count of bases not matched to a gene: 5. Germline V gives CDR1 SGHAT, CDR2 FQDESV (reference sequence). The CDR3 spells CASSQGLAGGSNEQFF. CDR3 DNA sequence: TGTGCCAGCAGCCAAGGACTAGCGGGAGGGTCCAATGAGCAGTTCTTC.

The chain carries TRBV9 and TRBJ1-5; no firm D call. From germline, CDR1 is SGDLS and CDR2 YYNGEE. V was shortened by 0 bases and J by 7 bases, with 8 bases between the two germline ends. The CDR3 is made up of 13 amino acids. Here the CDR3 DNA reads TGTGCCAGCAGCGTAGGGCTTAGCCAGCCCCAGCATTTT. It translates to CASSVGLSQPQHF. Drawing the rest from reference TRBV9 and TRBJ1-5, the complete variable domain is DSGVTQTPKHLITATGQRVTLRCSPRSGDLSVYWYQQSLDQGLQFLIQYYNGEERAKGNILERFSAQQFPDLHSELNLSSLELGDSALYFCASSVGLSQPQHFGDGTRLSIL.

The V call is TRBV2, the J call TRBJ2-1, with a weak D call TRBD1 (6 bases). CDR3 length: 15 amino acids. Germline V gene sequence: CDR1 SNHLY, CDR2 FYNNEI. The V gene lost 6 bases and the J gene lost 2 bases, with 14 bases spanning the gap. Here the CDR3 DNA reads TGTGCCAGCAGGGGCGGACAGTCTACCTACAATGAGCAGTTCTTC. Its translation: CASRGGQSTYNEQFF.

The chain recombines TRBV7-8 with TRBJ2-7; possibly TRBD1 or TRBD2 for D (6 bases each). The V gene's germline CDR1 is SGHVS and CDR2 FQNEAQ. The V end lost 5 bases, the J end lost 6 bases, and 11 bases lay between the germline ends. The CDR3 is 12 amino acids. The CDR3 bases are TGTGCCAGCAGCCTAAGGGGGGTCGAGCAGTACTTC. Amino acids: CASSLRGVEQYF.

V gene TRBV21-1 combines with J gene TRBJ2-1; TRBD2, the table's D call, was not compared with the DNA. TRBV21-1 is a pseudogene segment. The CDR3 length is 15 residues. CDR3 loop: CASSKRGSSYNEQFF. CDR3 DNA: TGTGCCAGCAGCAAACGGGGGTCCTCCTACAATGAGCAGTTCTTC.

This clone has a single count. The gene calls are TRBV28 and TRBJ2-2; 7 bases align to TRBD2. From germline, CDR1 is MDHEN and CDR2 SYDVKM. J gave up 1 base and V 5 bases, and 7 bases lay outside the gene matches. The length of the CDR3 is 16 residues. The CDR3 DNA follows: TGTGCCAGCAGTGACCCAGCGGGATTGAACACCGGGGAGCTGTTTTTT. Its protein product is CASSDPAGLNTGELFF.

The chain joins TRBV5-1 to TRBJ1-1, with D perhaps matching TRBD1 (5 bases). The CDR3 is 13 amino acids. Looked up from germline, CDR1 is SGHRS and CDR2 is YFSETQ. V was cut by 7 bases and J by 5 bases, with 15 bases left in between. CDR3 DNA: TGCGCCAGCGGTTCGGGGGTTGGGACTGAAGCTTTCTTT. It specifies CASGSGVGTEAFF.

This clone was observed a single time. V usage is TRBV4-1 and J usage is TRBJ1-5; TRBD1 might be the D (6 bases). The CDR3 has 17 amino acids. V lost 3 bases and J 5 bases, leaving 20 bases between the germline ends. Per germline, CDR1 MGHRA and CDR2 YSYEKL. Here the CDR3 DNA reads TGCGCCAGCAGCCACCCGGGTCGGACAGAATCCGATCAGCCCCAGCATTTT. It is translated as CASSHPGRTESDQPQHF.

The rearrangement links TRBV5-6 to TRBJ2-7; D may correspond to TRBD1 or TRBD2 (6 bases each). The V and J ends lost 7 bases and 12 bases respectively, with 20 bases between them. This CDR3 region has 12 residues. Germline lookup yields CDR1 SGHDT and CDR2 YYEEEE. CDR3 nucleotides: TGTGCCAGCCAGAAAAAAGGGACGGGGGCGTACTTC. Amino acids: CASQKKGTGAYF.

J is TRBJ2-5 and V is TRBV21-1; no DNA check was done on the table's D call, TRBD2. TRBV21-1 is a pseudogene. The CDR3 has 16 residues. CDR3 nucleotide sequence: TGTGCCAGCAGCGACCACCGGGACTCAGGGTTAGAGACCCAGTACTTC. Translated, it gives CASSDHRDSGLETQYF.

The gene calls are TRBV29-1 and TRBJ1-1; D is undetermined. Trimming pared 4 bases from V and 4 bases from J, leaving 13 bases between. CDR3 length: 13 amino acids. Germline lookup yields CDR1 SQVTM and CDR2 ANQGSEA. The CDR3 here is CSVVGSGITEAFF. The CDR3 nucleotides read TGCAGCGTTGTGGGCTCGGGGATCACTGAAGCTTTCTTT.

V gene TRBV18 combines with J gene TRBJ1-3; TRBD1 agrees at 7 bases. The germline CDR1 and CDR2 sequences are KGHSH and LQKENI. The CDR3 length is 15 residues. After removal of 5 bases from V and 0 bases from J, the junction contained 4 bases not matched to a gene. The CDR3 protein is CASSTRTGSGNTIYF. DNA for the CDR3: TGTGCCAGCTCAACAAGGACAGGCTCTGGAAACACCATATATTTT.

CDR3 nucleotides: TGTGCCAGCAGTTTTTGGAAGGGCGGAGGGCAGCCCCAGCATTTT. Amino acids: CASSFWKGGGQPQHF. V is TRBV28 and J is TRBJ1-5; D not resolved. Germline CDR1 and CDR2: MDHEN and SYDVKM. V was shortened by 3 bases and J by 7 bases, with 16 bases between the two germline ends. CDR3 length equals 15 residues.

The rearrangement joins TRBV18 to TRBJ2-1; a weak D match, TRBD2 (6 bases). This CDR3 spans 14 amino acids. Trimming cost V 5 bases and J 5 bases, with 13 bases left between them. CDR1 is KGHSH and CDR2 is LQKENI in the germline V gene. CDR3 DNA: TGTGCCAGCTCATCCTCGGGACTCAACAATGAGCAGTTCTTC. Protein sequence: CASSSSGLNNEQFF.

V gene TRBV27 combines with J gene TRBJ2-3; D ambiguous. CDR3 length: 13 residues. The V end was cut by 7 bases, the J end by 3 bases, with 11 bases between. Per germline, CDR1 MNHEY and CDR2 SMNVEV (reference sequence). DNA of the CDR3: TGTGCCAGCAACCGCCTGGGAACAGATACGCAGTATTTT. Translated: CASNRLGTDTQYF.

This sequence joins TRBV11-2 and TRBJ2-7, with D possibly being TRBD1 (6 bases). CDR3 length: 14 residues. In germline, CDR1 is SGHAT, CDR2 FQNNGV. V shed 1 base and J shed 2 bases, with 9 bases lying between them. CDR3 in DNA: TGTGCCAGCAGCTTAGCGGGACATCCCTACGAGCAGTACTTC. It is translated as CASSLAGHPYEQYF.

To note about this clone: This sample includes further DNA sequences coding for the same CDR3. The rearrangement joins TRBV18 to TRBJ2-7, with D possibly being TRBD2 (5 bases). V was shortened by 3 bases and J by 5 bases, with 11 bases between the two germline ends. Germline lookup yields CDR1 KGHSH and CDR2 LQKENI. CDR3 length equals 13 residues. The CDR3 region is CASSPGLLHEQYF. For the CDR3, the DNA is TGTGCCAGCTCACCCGGACTTCTCCACGAGCAGTACTTC.

The rearrangement uses TRBV5-4 and TRBJ1-4, with 7 bases identical to TRBD1. This CDR3 region has 15 residues. Per germline, CDR1 SGHNT and CDR2 YYREEE (reference sequence). V gave up 5 bases and J gave up 3 bases; unmatched junction bases: 7. CDR3 in DNA: TGTGCCAGCAGACTGGAGGGGGCGGCTAATGAAAAACTGTTTTTT. It translates to CASRLEGAANEKLFF.

J is TRBJ1-1 and V is TRBV7-2; D gene unclear. CDR1 is SGHTA and CDR2 is FQGNSA in the germline V gene. V dropped 3 bases and J dropped 4 bases, with 9 bases sitting between them. The CDR3 covers 13 residues. The CDR3 sequence: CASSFARITEAFF. In nucleotides, the CDR3 is TGTGCCAGCAGCTTTGCCCGAATCACTGAAGCTTTCTTT.

Here the CDR3 reads CASSLFVGELFF. As DNA, the CDR3 is TGTGCCAGCAGCTTATTCGTCGGGGAGCTGTTTTTT. This sequence joins TRBV7-9 and TRBJ2-2; D ambiguous. Trimming removed 2 bases from V and 7 bases from J, with 5 bases in between. Germline V lookup: CDR1 SEHNR, CDR2 FQNEAQ (reference sequence). This CDR3 comprises 12 residues.

Only one count was recorded for this clone. The rearrangement uses TRBV28 and TRBJ2-5; the match to TRBD2 covers 7 bases. This CDR3 has 17 amino acids. CDR1 is MDHEN, CDR2 SYDVKM, per germline. After removal of 1 base from V and 5 bases from J, the junction contained 13 bases not matched to a gene. The CDR3 sequence is CASSLLGEGQLKETQYF. For the CDR3, the DNA is TGTGCCAGCAGTTTATTGGGGGAGGGCCAGTTGAAGGAGACCCAGTACTTC.